This T cell receptor beta chain comes out of a study of regulatory T cells in long-lasting Graves disease. Study-wide findings and caveats: When disease was persistent, TRBV28, TRBJ1-2 and TRBJ2-5 were the favored segments. Less diverse TCR repertoires were seen in persistent Graves' patients than in newly diagnosed ones. Persistent patients had more shared public clonotypes (under 3,000) than new patients (about 970). What was studied was peripheral blood only, and not thyroid tissue.

Described time point: persistent/refractory GD, antithyroid drugs over 5 years with positive TRAb. With RNA extracted from PBMCs as input, the TCR library was made. CDR1 MNHEY and CDR2 SMNVEV come from the germline V gene (reference sequence). The CDR3 has 14 amino acids. The germline V and J ends were trimmed by 2 bases and 5 bases, with 12 bases remaining between them. Through Arm-PCR of CDR3 regions and iRepertoire HTBI primers, TCR beta libraries were built. MiXCR, applied by TCRdb to the multiplex PCR reads, yields one record per CDR3 protein. The top ten clones hold around 40% of a sample with approximately 690,000 distinct CDR3 sequences, around 30% of them seen once. This clonotype was found a few times. The antigen remains undetermined.

V is TRBV27 and J is TRBJ1-1; D may be TRBD1 (5 bases). The receptor was isolated from a female donor with Graves disease. The sample consisted of peripheral blood mononuclear cells (PBMCs), taken when the disease was refractory, from a patient treated with antithyroid drugs. The CDR3 coding sequence is TGTGCCAGCAGTTTACCGGGACTGAGGACTGAAGCTTTCTTT. Amino acid sequence: CASSLPGLRTEAFF.